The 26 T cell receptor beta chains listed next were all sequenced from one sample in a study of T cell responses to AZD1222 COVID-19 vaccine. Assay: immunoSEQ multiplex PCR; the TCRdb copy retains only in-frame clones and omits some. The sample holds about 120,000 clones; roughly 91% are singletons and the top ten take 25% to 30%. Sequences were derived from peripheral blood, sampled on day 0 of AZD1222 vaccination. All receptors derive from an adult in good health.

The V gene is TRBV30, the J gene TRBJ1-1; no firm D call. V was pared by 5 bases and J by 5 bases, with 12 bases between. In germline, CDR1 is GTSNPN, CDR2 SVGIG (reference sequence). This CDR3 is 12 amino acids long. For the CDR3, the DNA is TGTGCCTGGGTCGCCCCGCGAACTGAAGCTTTCTTT. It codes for CAWVAPRTEAFF.

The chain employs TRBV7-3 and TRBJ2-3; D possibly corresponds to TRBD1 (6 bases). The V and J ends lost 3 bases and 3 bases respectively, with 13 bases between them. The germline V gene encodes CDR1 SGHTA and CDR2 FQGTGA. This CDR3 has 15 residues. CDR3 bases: TGTGCCAGCAGCTTTTCAGGGGTGGGGACAGATACGCAGTATTTT. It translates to CASSFSGVGTDTQYF.

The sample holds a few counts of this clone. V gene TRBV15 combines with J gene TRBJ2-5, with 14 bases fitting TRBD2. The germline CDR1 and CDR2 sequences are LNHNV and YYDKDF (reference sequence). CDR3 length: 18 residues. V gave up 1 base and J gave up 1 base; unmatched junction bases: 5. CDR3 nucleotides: TGTGCCACCAGCAGAGGGACTAGCGGGGGGACTCTCCAAGAGACCCAGTACTTC. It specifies CATSRGTSGGTLQETQYF.

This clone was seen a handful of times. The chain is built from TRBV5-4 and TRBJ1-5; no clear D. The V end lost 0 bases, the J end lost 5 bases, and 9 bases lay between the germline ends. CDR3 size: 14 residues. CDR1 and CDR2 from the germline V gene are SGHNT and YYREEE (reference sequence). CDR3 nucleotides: TGTGCCAGCAGCTTGGGAGTCGGGGATCAGCCCCAGCATTTT. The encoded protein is CASSLGVGDQPQHF.

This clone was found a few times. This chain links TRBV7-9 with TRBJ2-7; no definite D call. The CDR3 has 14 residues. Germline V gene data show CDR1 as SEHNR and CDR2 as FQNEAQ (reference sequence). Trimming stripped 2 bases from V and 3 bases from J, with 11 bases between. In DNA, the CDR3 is TGTGCCAGCAGCTTACATCACCAGAACTACGAGCAGTACTTC. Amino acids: CASSLHHQNYEQYF.

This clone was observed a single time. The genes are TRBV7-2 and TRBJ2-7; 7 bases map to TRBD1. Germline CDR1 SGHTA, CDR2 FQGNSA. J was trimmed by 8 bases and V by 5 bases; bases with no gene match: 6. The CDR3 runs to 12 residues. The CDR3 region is CASSPRTGKQYF. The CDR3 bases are TGTGCCAGCAGCCCTCGGACAGGAAAGCAGTACTTC.

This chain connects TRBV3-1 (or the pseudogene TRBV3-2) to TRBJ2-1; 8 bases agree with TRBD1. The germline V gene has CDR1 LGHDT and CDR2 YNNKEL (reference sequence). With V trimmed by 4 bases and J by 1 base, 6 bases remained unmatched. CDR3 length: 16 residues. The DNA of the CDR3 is TGTGCCAGCAGCCTATTCGGGGACAGGTCCTACAATGAGCAGTTCTTC. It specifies CASSLFGDRSYNEQFF.

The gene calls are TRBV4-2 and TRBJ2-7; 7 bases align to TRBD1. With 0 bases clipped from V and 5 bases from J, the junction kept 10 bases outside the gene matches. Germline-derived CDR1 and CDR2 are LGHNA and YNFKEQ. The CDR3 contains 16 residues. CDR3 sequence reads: CASSQDLGQKTDEQYF. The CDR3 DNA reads TGTGCCAGCAGCCAAGACCTGGGACAGAAAACGGACGAGCAGTACTTC.

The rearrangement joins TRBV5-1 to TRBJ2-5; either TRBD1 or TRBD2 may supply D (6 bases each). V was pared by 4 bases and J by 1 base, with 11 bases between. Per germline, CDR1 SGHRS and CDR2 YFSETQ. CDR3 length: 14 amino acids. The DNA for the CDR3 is TGCGCCAGCAGCCCCTCGGGGGCCCAAGAGACCCAGTACTTC. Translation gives CASSPSGAQETQYF.

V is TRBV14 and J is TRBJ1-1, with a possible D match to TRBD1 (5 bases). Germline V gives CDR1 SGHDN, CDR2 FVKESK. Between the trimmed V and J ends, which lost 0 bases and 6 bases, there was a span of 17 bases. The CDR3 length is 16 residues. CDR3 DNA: TGTGCCAGCAGCCAAGATCTTCGGGTGCCGGGGCCTGAAGCTTTCTTT. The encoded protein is CASSQDLRVPGPEAFF. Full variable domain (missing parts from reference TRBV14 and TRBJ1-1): EAGVTQFPSHSVIEKGQTVTLRCDPISGHDNLYWYRRVMGKEIKFLLHFVKESKQDESGMPNNRFLAERTGGTYSTLKVQPAELEDSGVYFCASSQDLRVPGPEAFFGQGTRLTVV.

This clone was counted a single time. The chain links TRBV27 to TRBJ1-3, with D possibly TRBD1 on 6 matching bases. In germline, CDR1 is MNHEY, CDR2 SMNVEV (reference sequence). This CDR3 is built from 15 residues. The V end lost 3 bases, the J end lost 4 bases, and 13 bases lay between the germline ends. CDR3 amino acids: CASSFRGPRGNTIYF. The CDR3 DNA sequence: TGTGCCAGCAGTTTTCGGGGGCCGAGAGGAAACACCATATATTTT.

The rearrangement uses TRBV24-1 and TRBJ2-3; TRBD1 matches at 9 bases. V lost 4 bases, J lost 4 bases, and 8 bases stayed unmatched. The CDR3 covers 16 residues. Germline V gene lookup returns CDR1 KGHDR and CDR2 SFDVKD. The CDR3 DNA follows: TGTGCCACCAGTGACCCGGGGACAGGGAGACCAGATACGCAGTATTTT. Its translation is CATSDPGTGRPDTQYF.

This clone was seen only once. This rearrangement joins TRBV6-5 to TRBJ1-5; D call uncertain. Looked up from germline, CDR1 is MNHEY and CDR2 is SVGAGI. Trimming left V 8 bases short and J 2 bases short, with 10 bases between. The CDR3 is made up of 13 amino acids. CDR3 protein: CASARGGNQPQHF. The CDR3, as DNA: TGTGCCAGCGCCCGGGGTGGCAATCAGCCCCAGCATTTT.

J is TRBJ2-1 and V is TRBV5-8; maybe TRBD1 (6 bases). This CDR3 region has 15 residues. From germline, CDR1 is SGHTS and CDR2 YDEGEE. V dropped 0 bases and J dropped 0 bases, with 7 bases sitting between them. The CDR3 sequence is CASSLGQVSYNEQFF. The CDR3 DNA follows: TGTGCCAGCAGCTTGGGACAGGTCTCCTACAATGAGCAGTTCTTC.

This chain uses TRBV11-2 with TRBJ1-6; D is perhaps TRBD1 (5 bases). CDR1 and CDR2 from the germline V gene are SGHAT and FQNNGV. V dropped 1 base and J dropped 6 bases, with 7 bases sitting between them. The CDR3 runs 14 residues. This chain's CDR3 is CASSLGRVNSPLHF. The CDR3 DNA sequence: TGTGCCAGCAGCTTAGGCAGGGTTAATTCACCCCTCCACTTT.

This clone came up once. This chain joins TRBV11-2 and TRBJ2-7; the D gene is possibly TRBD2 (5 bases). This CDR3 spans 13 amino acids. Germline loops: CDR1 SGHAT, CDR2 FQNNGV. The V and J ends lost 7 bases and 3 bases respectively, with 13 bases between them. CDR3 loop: CASTIGRSYEQYF. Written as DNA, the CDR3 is TGTGCCAGCACAATAGGGAGAAGCTACGAGCAGTACTTC.

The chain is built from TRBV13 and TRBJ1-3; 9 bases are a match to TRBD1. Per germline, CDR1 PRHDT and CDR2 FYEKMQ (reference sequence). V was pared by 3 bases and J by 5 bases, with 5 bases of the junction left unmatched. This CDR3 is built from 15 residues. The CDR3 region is CASSLSQGARNTIYF. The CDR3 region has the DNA TGTGCCAGCAGCTTGTCACAGGGGGCGCGAAACACCATATATTTT.

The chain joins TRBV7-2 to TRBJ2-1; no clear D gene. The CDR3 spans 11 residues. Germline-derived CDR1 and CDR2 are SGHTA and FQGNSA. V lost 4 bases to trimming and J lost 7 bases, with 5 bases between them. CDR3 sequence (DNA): TGTGCCAGCAGCTCCCGAAATGAGCAGTTCTTC. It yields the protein CASSSRNEQFF.

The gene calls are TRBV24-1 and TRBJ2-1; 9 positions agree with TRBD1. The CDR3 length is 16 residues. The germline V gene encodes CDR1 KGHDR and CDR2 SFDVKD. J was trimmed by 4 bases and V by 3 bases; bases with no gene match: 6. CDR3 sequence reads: CATSDNRDRVYNEQFF. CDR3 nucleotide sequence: TGTGCCACCAGTGATAACCGGGACAGGGTTTACAATGAGCAGTTCTTC.

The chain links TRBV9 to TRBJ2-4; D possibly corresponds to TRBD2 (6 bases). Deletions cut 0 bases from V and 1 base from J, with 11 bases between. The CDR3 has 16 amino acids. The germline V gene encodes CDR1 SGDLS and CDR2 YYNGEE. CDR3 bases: TGTGCCAGCAGCGTAGACGGGGGACTGGCCAAAAACATTCAGTACTTC. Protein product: CASSVDGGLAKNIQYF.

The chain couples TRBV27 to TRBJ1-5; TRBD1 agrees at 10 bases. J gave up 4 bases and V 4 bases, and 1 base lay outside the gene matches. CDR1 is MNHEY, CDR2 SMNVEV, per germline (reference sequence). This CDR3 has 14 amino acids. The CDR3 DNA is TGTGCCAGCAGTTGGGGACAGGGGAATCAGCCCCAGCATTTT. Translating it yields CASSWGQGNQPQHF.

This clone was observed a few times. Here the CDR3 DNA reads TGTGCCTGGACCCGGGTCCCTGGAAACACCATATATTTT. Encoded protein: CAWTRVPGNTIYF. The rearrangement joins TRBV30 to TRBJ1-3, with no clear D. The CDR3 runs to 13 residues. V was trimmed by 4 bases and J by 2 bases, leaving 9 bases between them. Germline CDR1 reads GTSNPN; CDR2 reads SVGIG (reference sequence).

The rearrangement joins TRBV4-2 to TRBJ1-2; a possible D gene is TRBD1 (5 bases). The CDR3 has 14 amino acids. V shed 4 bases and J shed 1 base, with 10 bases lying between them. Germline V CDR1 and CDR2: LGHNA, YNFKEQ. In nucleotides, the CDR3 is TGTGCCAGCAGCCCAATGGGGGTTAACTATGGCTACACCTTC. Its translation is CASSPMGVNYGYTF.

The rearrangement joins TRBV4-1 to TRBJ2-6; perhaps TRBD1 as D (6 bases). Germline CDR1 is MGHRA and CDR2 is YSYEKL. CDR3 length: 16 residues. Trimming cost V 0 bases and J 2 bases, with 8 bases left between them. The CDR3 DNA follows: TGCGCCAGCAGCCAAGATTGGGGGCCTGGGGCCAACGTCCTGACTTTC. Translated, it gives CASSQDWGPGANVLTF.

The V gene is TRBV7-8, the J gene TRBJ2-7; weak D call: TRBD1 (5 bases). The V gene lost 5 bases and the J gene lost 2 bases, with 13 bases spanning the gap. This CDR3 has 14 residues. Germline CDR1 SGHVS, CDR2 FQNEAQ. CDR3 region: CASSTRTLTYEQYF. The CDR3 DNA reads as TGTGCCAGCAGCACCCGGACACTTACCTACGAGCAGTACTTC.

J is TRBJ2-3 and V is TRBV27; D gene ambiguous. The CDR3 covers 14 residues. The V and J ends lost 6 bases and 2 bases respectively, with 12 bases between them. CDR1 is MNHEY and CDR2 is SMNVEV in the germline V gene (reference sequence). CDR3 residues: CASRRKGLTDTQYF. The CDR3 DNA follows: TGTGCCAGCAGGCGTAAGGGCCTCACAGATACGCAGTATTTT.